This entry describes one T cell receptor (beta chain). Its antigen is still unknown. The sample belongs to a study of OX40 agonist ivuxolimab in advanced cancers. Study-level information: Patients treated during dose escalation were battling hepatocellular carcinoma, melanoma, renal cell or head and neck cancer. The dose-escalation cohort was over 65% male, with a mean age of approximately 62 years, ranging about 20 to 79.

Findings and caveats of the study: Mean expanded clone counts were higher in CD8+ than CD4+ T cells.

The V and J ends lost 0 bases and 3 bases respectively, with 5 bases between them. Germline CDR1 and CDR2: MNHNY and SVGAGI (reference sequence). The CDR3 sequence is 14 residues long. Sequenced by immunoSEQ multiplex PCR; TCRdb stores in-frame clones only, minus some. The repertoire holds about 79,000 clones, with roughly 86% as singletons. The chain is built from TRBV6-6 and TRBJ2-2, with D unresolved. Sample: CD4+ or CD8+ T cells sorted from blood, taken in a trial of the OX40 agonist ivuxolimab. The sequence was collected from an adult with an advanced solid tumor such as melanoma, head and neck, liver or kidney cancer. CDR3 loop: CASSYSMDTGELFF. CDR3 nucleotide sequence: TGTGCCAGCAGTTACTCGATGGACACCGGGGAGCTGTTTTTT.